One and the same sample provided the 2 T cell receptor beta chains below, sequenced in a study of cytotoxic CD8 clonotypes in ibrutinib-treated CLL. This table comes from immunoSEQ multiplex PCR, and its TCRdb copy is limited to in-frame clones, with some not included. The sample has fewer than 400,000 clones, roughly 67% seen once. Sequencing was performed on PBMCs, taken after 36 months of ibrutinib treatment. The receptors derive from a human donor with chronic lymphocytic leukemia.

The chain is built from TRBV7-6 and TRBJ2-2; D is perhaps TRBD1 or TRBD2 (5 bases each). V lost 1 base, J lost 6 bases, and 12 bases lay in between. CDR3 length: 15 residues. Germline CDR1 is SGHVS and CDR2 is FNYEAQ. The CDR3 reads CASSLGYGGAGELFF. The CDR3 DNA sequence: TGTGCCAGCAGCTTAGGGTATGGGGGAGCCGGGGAGCTGTTTTTT.

This clone was picked up one time. The chain recombines TRBV5-1 with TRBJ2-7; D unclear. Trimming took 4 bases from V and 3 from J, leaving 14 bases between them. The CDR3 spans 14 residues. The germline gives CDR1 SGHRS, CDR2 YFSETQ. The CDR3 here is CASSNSYRSYEQYF. The CDR3 DNA is TGCGCCAGCAGCAATAGCTATAGGAGCTACGAGCAGTACTTC. Using reference TRBV5-1 and TRBJ2-7 for the parts outside the CDR3, the full variable domain is KAGVTQTPRYLIKTRGQQVTLSCSPISGHRSVSWYQQTPGQGLQFLFEYFSETQRNKGNFPGRFSGRQFSNSRSEMNVSTLELGDSALYLCASSNSYRSYEQYFGPGTRLTVT.